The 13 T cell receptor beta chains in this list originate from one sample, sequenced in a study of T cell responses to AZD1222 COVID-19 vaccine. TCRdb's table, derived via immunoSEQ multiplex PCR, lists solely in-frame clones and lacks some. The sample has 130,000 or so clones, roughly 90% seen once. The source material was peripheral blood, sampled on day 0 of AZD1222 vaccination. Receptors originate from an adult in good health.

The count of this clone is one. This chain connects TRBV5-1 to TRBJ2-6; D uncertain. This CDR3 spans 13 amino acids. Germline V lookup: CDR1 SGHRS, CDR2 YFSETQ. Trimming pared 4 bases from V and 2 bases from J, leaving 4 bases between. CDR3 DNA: TGCGCCAGCAGCGACACTGGGGCCAACGTCCTGACTTTC. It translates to CASSDTGANVLTF.

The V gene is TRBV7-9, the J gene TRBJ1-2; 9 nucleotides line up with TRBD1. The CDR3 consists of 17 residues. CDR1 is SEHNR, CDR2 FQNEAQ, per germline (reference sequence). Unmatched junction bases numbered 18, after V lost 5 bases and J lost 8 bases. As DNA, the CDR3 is TGTGCCAGCAGCGAGTGGGCAAACAGGGGGCATAGGTGGGGCTACACCTTC. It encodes CASSEWANRGHRWGYTF.

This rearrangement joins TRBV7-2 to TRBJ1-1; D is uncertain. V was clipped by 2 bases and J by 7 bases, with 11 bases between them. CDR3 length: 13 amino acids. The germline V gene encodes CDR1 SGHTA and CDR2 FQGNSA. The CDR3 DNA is TGTGCCAGCAGCTTAAATCTGCTAGGTGAAGCTTTCTTT. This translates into CASSLNLLGEAFF.

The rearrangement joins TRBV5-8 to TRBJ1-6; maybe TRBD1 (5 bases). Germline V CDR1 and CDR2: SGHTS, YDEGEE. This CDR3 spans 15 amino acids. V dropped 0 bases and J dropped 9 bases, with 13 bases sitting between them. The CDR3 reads CASSLASGGASPLHF. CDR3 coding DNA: TGTGCCAGCAGCTTGGCCTCAGGAGGGGCTTCACCCCTCCACTTT. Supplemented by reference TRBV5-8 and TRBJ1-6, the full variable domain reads EAGVTQSPTHLIKTRGQQATLRCSPISGHTSVYWYQQALGLGLQFLLWYDEGEERNRGNFPPRFSGRQFPNYSSELNVNALELEDSALYLCASSLASGGASPLHFGNGTRLTVT.

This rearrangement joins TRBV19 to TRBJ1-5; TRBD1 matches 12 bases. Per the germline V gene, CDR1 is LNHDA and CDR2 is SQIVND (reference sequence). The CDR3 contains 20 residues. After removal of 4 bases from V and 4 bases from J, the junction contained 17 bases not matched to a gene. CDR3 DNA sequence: TGTGCCAGTAGTAGGGGGACAGGGGGCGGGTATATGGTGGAAAATCAGCCCCAGCATTTT. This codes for CASSRGTGGGYMVENQPQHF.

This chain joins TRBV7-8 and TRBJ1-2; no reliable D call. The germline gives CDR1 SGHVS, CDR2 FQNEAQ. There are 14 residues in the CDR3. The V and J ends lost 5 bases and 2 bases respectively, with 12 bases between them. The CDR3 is CASSLGAGNYGYTF. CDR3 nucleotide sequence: TGTGCCAGCAGCCTAGGTGCAGGCAACTATGGCTACACCTTC.

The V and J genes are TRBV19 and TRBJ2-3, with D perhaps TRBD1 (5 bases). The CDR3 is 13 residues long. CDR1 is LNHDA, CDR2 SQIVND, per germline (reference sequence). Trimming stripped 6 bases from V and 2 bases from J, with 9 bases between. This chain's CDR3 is CASRGQVTDTQYF. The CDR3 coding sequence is TGTGCCAGTAGGGGGCAGGTCACAGATACGCAGTATTTT.

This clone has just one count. The CDR3 sequence: CASSEEGTGNTEAFF. The DNA for the CDR3 is TGTGCCAGCAGTGAAGAGGGGACAGGGAACACTGAAGCTTTCTTT. The chain joins TRBV2 to TRBJ1-1; 8 nucleotides agree with TRBD1. Trimming took 1 base from V and 1 from J; bases not matched to a gene: 2. Germline CDR1 and CDR2: SNHLY and FYNNEI. The CDR3 totals 15 residues. Based on the CDR3 plus reference TRBV2 and TRBJ1-1, the full variable domain is EPEVTQTPSHQVTQMGQEVILRCVPISNHLYFYWYRQILGQKVEFLVSFYNNEISEKSEIFDDQFSVERPDGSNFTLKIRSTKLEDSAMYFCASSEEGTGNTEAFFGQGTRLTVV.

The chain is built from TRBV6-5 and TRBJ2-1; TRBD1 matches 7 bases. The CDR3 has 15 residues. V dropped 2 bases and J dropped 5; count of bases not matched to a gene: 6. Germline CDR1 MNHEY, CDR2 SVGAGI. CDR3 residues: CASSYEGTAHNEQFF. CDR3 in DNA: TGTGCCAGCAGTTACGAGGGGACAGCCCACAATGAGCAGTTCTTC.

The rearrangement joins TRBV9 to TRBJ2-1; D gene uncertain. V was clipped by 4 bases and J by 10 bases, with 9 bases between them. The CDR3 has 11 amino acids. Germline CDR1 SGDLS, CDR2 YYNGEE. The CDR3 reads CASSTGSEQFF. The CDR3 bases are TGTGCCAGCAGCACCGGATCCGAGCAGTTCTTC.

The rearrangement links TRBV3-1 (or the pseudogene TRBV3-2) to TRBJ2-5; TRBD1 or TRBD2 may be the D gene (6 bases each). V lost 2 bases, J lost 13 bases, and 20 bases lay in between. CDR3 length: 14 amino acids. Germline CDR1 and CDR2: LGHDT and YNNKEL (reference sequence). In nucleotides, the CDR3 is TGTGCCAGCAGCCAAACTAGCCAGCTAAAGACAGGGTACTTC. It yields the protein CASSQTSQLKTGYF.

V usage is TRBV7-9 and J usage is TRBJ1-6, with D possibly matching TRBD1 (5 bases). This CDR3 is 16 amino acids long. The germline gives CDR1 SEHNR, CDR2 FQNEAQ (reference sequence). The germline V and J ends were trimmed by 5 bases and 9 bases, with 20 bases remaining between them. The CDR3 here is CASSLLLGEAGSPLHF. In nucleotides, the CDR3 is TGTGCCAGCAGCCTTCTCTTGGGGGAGGCGGGTTCACCCCTCCACTTT.

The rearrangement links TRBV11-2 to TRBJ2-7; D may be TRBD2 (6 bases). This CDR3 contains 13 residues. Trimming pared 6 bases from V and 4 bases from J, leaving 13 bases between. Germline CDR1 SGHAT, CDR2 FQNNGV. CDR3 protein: CASRPLARYEQYF. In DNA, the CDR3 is TGTGCCAGCAGACCCCTAGCGCGGTACGAGCAGTACTTC.